A selection of T cell receptor beta chains follows, all from one sample in a study of glioma-infiltrating T cells after dendritic cell vaccination. Libraries were prepared by immunoSEQ multiplex PCR; TCRdb keeps only in-frame clonotypes and omits some of them. Among 3,600 or so clones listed, 85% to 95% were seen once. The sequencing used blood, collected before dendritic cell vaccination. The receptors stem from a human donor with glioblastoma. Each CDR3 is given with its conserved first and last residue. A D gene is named only where the DNA matches it firmly. Some rows have no size entry. The others give once, few or many, or a class for an expanded clone.

D	J	size	V	DNA	CDR3
.	TRBJ2-5	.	TRBV6-1	TGTGCCAGCAGTGAACTAAGCGGGTTTAAGTACTTC	CASSELSGFKYF
.	TRBJ2-7	.	TRBV10-2	TGCGCCAGCAGTGAGTACCGGGGTGCTTACTACGAGCAGTACTTC	CASSEYRGAYYEQYF
TRBD1	TRBJ1-3	.	TRBV4-1	TGCGCCAGCAGCCGCGCGGCTATCGGGACAGGTTCTGGAAACACCATATATTTT	CASSRAAIGTGSGNTIYF
.	TRBJ2-7	.	TRBV28	TGTGCCAGCAGTTTATCTCTGGGGGGCTACGAGCAGTACTTC	CASSLSLGGYEQYF
.	TRBJ2-7	.	TRBV5-6	TGTGCCAGCAGCTTAATCCACGGTCCTCCCTACGAGCAGTACTTC	CASSLIHGPPYEQYF
.	TRBJ1-1	.	TRBV4-2	TGTGCCAGCAGCCCCTCGACCTCCCGGGTCACTGAAGCTTTCTTT	CASSPSTSRVTEAFF
TRBD2	TRBJ2-1	once	TRBV4-1	TGCGCCAGCAGCCAAACCGGGACTAGCGGCTCCTACAATGAGCAGTTCTTC	CASSQTGTSGSYNEQFF
TRBD1	TRBJ2-7	.	TRBV12-5	TGTGCTAGTGGCCCCGCTCGGACAGGCCCCTACGAGCAGTACTTC	CASGPARTGPYEQYF
TRBD2	TRBJ2-7	.	TRBV28	TGTGCCAGCAGTCCCGGGGGGGGGCCCCACTACGAGCAGTACTTC	CASSPGGGPHYEQYF
.	TRBJ1-6	once	TRBV4-2	TGTGCCAGCAGCCAAGGGTCGCGGGGACTGTCACCCCTCCACTTT	CASSQGSRGLSPLHF
.	TRBJ1-2	.	TRBV9	TGTGCCAGCAGCGGAACGAGACAGTCAGTTAACTATGGCTACACCTTC	CASSGTRQSVNYGYTF
TRBD1	TRBJ2-7	.	TRBV7-6	TGTGCCAGCAGCGAAGGGACAGGACACTCCTACGAGCAGTACTTC	CASSEGTGHSYEQYF
.	TRBJ1-4	.	TRBV28	TGTGCCAGCAGTTTAAGACCCAGCGGGGAAAAACTGTTTTTT	CASSLRPSGEKLFF
.	TRBJ1-2	.	TRBV29-1	TGCAGCGTTGCAGGGGACGGATGGTATGGCTACACCTTC	CSVAGDGWYGYTF
.	TRBJ2-7	.	TRBV10-3	TGTGCCATCACCAGAACCACAGACAGCCTCTCCTACGAGCAGTACTTC	CAITRTTDSLSYEQYF
.	TRBJ1-2	.	TRBV6-6	TGTGCCAGCAACCTCCAGGGGCGGAACTATGGCTACACCTTC	CASNLQGRNYGYTF
.	TRBJ2-1	.	TRBV11-3	TGTGCCAGCAGCGACAACAATGAGCAGTTCTTC	CASSDNNEQFF
TRBD2	TRBJ2-2	.	TRBV7-6	TGTGCCAGCAGTAGGGAGGGGAACACCGGGGAGCTGTTTTTT	CASSREGNTGELFF
.	TRBJ1-5	.	TRBV6-6	TGTGCCAGCAGTCCCCCGGGGGGTAGCAATCAGCCCCAGCATTTT	CASSPPGGSNQPQHF
TRBD2	TRBJ2-7	.	TRBV6-6	TGTGCCAGCAGTTCGGGGACTAGCGGGGCCTACGAGCAGTACTTC	CASSSGTSGAYEQYF
.	TRBJ1-3	.	TRBV7-6	TGTGCCAGCAGCTTAGGGAGCTCTGGAAACACCATATATTTT	CASSLGSSGNTIYF
TRBD1	TRBJ2-4	.	TRBV29-1	TGCAGCGTTGAAGATGAGGACAGGAGATACAAAAACATTCAGTACTTC	CSVEDEDRRYKNIQYF
TRBD1	TRBJ1-5	.	TRBV7-2	TGTGCCAGCAGCCCTATAGTAGGGACAGAGTATAGCAATCAGCCCCAGCATTTT	CASSPIVGTEYSNQPQHF
.	TRBJ1-4	.	TRBV7-9	TGTGCCAGCAGCTTAGACTCCCTGAACAATGAAAAACTGTTTTTT	CASSLDSLNNEKLFF
TRBD2	TRBJ2-3	.	TRBV5-6	TGTGCCAGCAGCTTGACGGTAGCGGGAGGGACAGATACGCAGTATTTT	CASSLTVAGGTDTQYF
TRBD2	TRBJ2-1	.	TRBV10-3	TGTGCCACCGCCGGGACTAGCGGGAGGTTGGTGTCCTACAATGAGCAGTTCTTC	CATAGTSGRLVSYNEQFF
.	TRBJ2-7	once	TRBV28	TGTGCCAGCAGAACCGGGACTCTCTACGAGCAGTACTTC	CASRTGTLYEQYF
.	TRBJ2-3	.	TRBV5-5	TGTGCCAGCAGCGTTGACAGATCTAGCACAGATACGCAGTATTTT	CASSVDRSSTDTQYF
.	TRBJ2-7	once	TRBV18	TGTGCCAGCTCACCACCGGGGCCTTCCGAGCAGTACTTC	CASSPPGPSEQYF